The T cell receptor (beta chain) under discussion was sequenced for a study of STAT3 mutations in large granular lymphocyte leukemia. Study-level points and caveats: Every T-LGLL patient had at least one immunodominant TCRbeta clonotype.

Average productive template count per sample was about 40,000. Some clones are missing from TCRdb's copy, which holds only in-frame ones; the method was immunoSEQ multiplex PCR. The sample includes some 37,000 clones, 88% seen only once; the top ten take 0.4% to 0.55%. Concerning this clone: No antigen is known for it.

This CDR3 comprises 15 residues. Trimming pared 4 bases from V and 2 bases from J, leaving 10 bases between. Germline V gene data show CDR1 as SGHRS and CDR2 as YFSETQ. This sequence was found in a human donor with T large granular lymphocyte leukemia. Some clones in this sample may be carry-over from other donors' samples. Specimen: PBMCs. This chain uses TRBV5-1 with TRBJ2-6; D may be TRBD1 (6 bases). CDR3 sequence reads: CASSKTGTGANVLTF. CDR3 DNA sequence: TGCGCCAGCAGCAAAACAGGGACTGGGGCCAACGTCCTGACTTTC.